The next 25 T cell receptor beta chains were all read from a single sample in a study of regulatory T cells in long-lasting Graves disease. According to the study, TCR beta libraries were built with iRepertoire HTBI primers and CDR3-region Arm-PCR. TCRdb analysed the multiplex PCR reads with MiXCR anew, one entry per CDR3 protein. The repertoire holds hundreds of thousands of distinct CDR3 sequences, with around 20% as singletons. The time point was: persistent/refractory GD, antithyroid drugs over 5 years with positive TRAb. PBMC RNA was the source of the TCR library. The source material was peripheral blood mononuclear cells (PBMCs), sampled when the disease was refractory, from a patient treated with antithyroid drugs. These receptors were taken from a female donor with Graves disease.

This clonotype was seen a few times. The chain links TRBV29-1 to TRBJ2-7; a possible D gene is TRBD1 (6 bases). Germline CDR1 reads SQVTM; CDR2 reads ANQGSEA. CDR3 size: 12 residues. V was pared by 6 bases and J by 4 bases, with 13 bases between. CDR3 DNA: TGCAGCGTCATCAGGGGAGAGTACGAGCAGTACTTC. The encoded protein is CSVIRGEYEQYF.

This clonotype was picked up a small number of times. The V gene is TRBV5-8, the J gene TRBJ1-6; D is unresolved. Germline-derived CDR1 and CDR2 are SGHTS and YDEGEE. This CDR3 contains 17 residues. V lost 7 bases, J lost 7 bases, and 24 bases lay in between. This chain's CDR3 is CASRSFGKSGSNSPLHF. In DNA, the CDR3 is TGTGCCAGCCGCAGCTTCGGGAAGAGTGGTAGCAATTCACCCCTCCACTTT.

This chain uses TRBV6-2 or TRBV6-3 with TRBJ1-1; 9 nucleotides line up with TRBD1. In germline, CDR1 is MNHEY, CDR2 SVGEGT. CDR3 length: 13 residues. Trimming at V came to 5 bases and at J to 9 bases, leaving 7 bases not matched to a gene. The CDR3 nucleotides are TGTGCCAGCAGTAACCCGGGACAGGGAAAAGCTTTCTTT. It yields the protein CASSNPGQGKAFF.

This clonotype was observed at least ten times. The genes are TRBV28 and TRBJ1-2, with 8 bases identical to TRBD1. Losses at the gene ends were 7 bases for V and 1 base for J; bases not matched to a gene: 11. The CDR3 is 16 residues long. Germline CDR1 MDHEN, CDR2 SYDVKM. The CDR3 sequence is CASISPTGVNNYGYTF. The CDR3 DNA sequence: TGTGCCAGCATTTCACCGACAGGGGTAAATAACTATGGCTACACCTTC.

The chain has TRBV7-9 and TRBJ2-3; maybe TRBD2 (6 bases). The V end was cut by 7 bases, the J end by 6 bases, with 23 bases between. CDR3 length equals 16 residues. Germline CDR1 is SEHNR and CDR2 is FQNEAQ (reference sequence). The CDR3 sequence is CASTAVERASVDTQYF. For the CDR3, the DNA is TGTGCCAGCACTGCCGTCGAGCGGGCTAGCGTGGATACGCAGTATTTT.

This clonotype was recorded at least ten times. This sequence joins TRBV28 and TRBJ1-6; no clear D gene. This CDR3 contains 12 residues. Germline-derived CDR1 and CDR2 are MDHEN and SYDVKM. Trimming cost V 6 bases and J 10 bases, with 10 bases left between them. DNA of the CDR3: TGTGCCAGCAGCTTAGGTTACTCACCCCTCCACTTT. Residues: CASSLGYSPLHF. The full variable domain, its missing parts supplied by reference TRBV28 and TRBJ1-6, is DVKVTQSSRYLVKRTGEKVFLECVQDMDHENMFWYRQDPGLGLRLIYFSYDVKMKEKGDIPEGYSVSREKKERFSLILESASTNQTSMYLCASSLGYSPLHFGNGTRLTVT.

This clonotype was recorded a few times. CDR3 loop: CASSSPMTEWDTEAFF. The CDR3 nucleotides read TGTGCCAGCAGTTCCCCGATGACCGAGTGGGACACTGAAGCTTTCTTT. The V call is TRBV12-3 or TRBV12-4, the J call TRBJ1-1; no reliable D call. Trimming stripped 4 bases from V and 3 bases from J, with 18 bases between. The CDR3 runs to 16 residues.

The table lists this clonotype with many counts. This chain uses TRBV29-1 with TRBJ1-1, with 7 positions matching TRBD1. The V gene's germline CDR1 is SQVTM and CDR2 ANQGSEA. Trimming took 7 bases from V and 7 from J; bases not matched to a gene: 9. This CDR3 is 12 amino acids long. The CDR3: CSAEKGQLEAFF. CDR3 coding DNA: TGCAGCGCCGAGAAGGGACAGCTTGAAGCTTTCTTT.

To note about this clonotype: Its ends do not fully match the called genes, so a read error is possible. The chain combines TRBV7-3 with TRBJ1-1; D remains unclear. The CDR3 runs to 13 residues. Per germline, CDR1 SGHTA and CDR2 FQGTGA. DNA of the CDR3: TGTGCCAGCAGCGCACAGCAAGGTGTTGAAGCTTCCTTT. This encodes CASSAQQGVEASF. The full variable domain, completed using reference TRBV7-3 and TRBJ1-1, is GAGVSQTPSNKVTEKGKYVELRCDPISGHTALYWYRQSLGQGPEFLIYFQGTGAADDSGLPNDRFFAVRPEGSVSTLKIQRTERGDSAVYLCASSAQQGVEASFGQGTRLTVV.

The table lists this clonotype with many counts. V and J are TRBV11-2 and TRBJ1-5; 8 bases are a match to TRBD1. The ends lost 1 base at V and 5 bases at J; junction bases unmatched: 7. The CDR3 consists of 16 residues. CDR1 is SGHAT, CDR2 FQNNGV, per germline. CDR3 sequence (DNA): TGTGCCAGCAGCTTAGGGCCGACAGGGGAGTATCAGCCCCAGCATTTT. This translates into CASSLGPTGEYQPQHF.

There are many counts of this clonotype. This chain connects TRBV7-2 to TRBJ2-2; D is unclear. V lost 5 bases, J lost 7 bases, and 11 bases lay in between. This CDR3 has 13 residues. Per germline, CDR1 SGHTA and CDR2 FQGNSA. The chain's CDR3 is CASSPKPDGELFF. The CDR3 coding sequence is TGTGCCAGCAGCCCAAAACCGGACGGGGAGCTGTTTTTT.

This clonotype occurred many times. This chain uses TRBV28 with TRBJ2-7, with D uncertain. From germline, CDR1 is MDHEN and CDR2 SYDVKM. CDR3 size: 13 residues. Trimming stripped 3 bases from V and 5 bases from J, with 11 bases between. The CDR3 region is CASSLTPRDEQYF. The CDR3 bases are TGTGCCAGCAGTTTGACCCCAAGGGACGAGCAGTACTTC.

Concerning this clonotype: It may be a read error: a sequence one base away is much more abundant. CDR3 residues: CASSQDRDSSYEQYF. CDR3 coding DNA: TGTGCCAGCAGCCAAGATAGGGACAGCTCCTACGAGCAGTACTTC. The rearrangement uses TRBV3-1 and TRBJ2-7; 7 nucleotides line up with TRBD1. Germline-derived CDR1 and CDR2 are LGHDT and YNNKEL (reference sequence). This CDR3 has 15 residues. Unmatched junction bases numbered 2, after V lost 0 bases and J lost 0 bases.

The rearrangement joins TRBV7-8 to TRBJ2-7; 12 positions agree with TRBD2. CDR1 and CDR2 from the germline V gene are SGHVS and FQNEAQ. The V segment lost 1 base and the J segment 2 bases; nucleotides outside the gene matches: 9. There are 18 residues in the CDR3. The CDR3 reads CASSLEPSLAGGPYEQYF. The DNA for the CDR3 is TGTGCCAGCAGCTTAGAGCCGTCGCTAGCGGGAGGGCCCTACGAGCAGTACTTC.

The chain combines TRBV9 with TRBJ1-6; no firm D call. Germline lookup yields CDR1 SGDLS and CDR2 YYNGEE. Trimming took 3 bases from V and 15 from J, leaving 22 bases between them. This CDR3 region has 15 residues. The CDR3 DNA is TGTGCCAGCAGCGACGGACCGCCTAATTGGGGATACCTCCACTTT. Translation gives CASSDGPPNWGYLHF.

There are many counts of this clonotype. This chain connects TRBV7-2 to TRBJ1-5; D ambiguous. Per the germline V gene, CDR1 is SGHTA and CDR2 is FQGNSA. The CDR3 covers 14 residues. V was pared by 1 base and J by 0 bases, with 4 bases between. CDR3 nucleotide sequence: TGTGCCAGCAGCTTAGAGACTAGCAATCAGCCCCAGCATTTT. Translation gives CASSLETSNQPQHF.

This clonotype was counted only a few times. The chain employs TRBV6-2 or TRBV6-3 and TRBJ2-4, with a weak D call TRBD1 (6 bases). This CDR3 is 14 amino acids long. Germline CDR1 reads MNHEY; CDR2 reads SVGEGT. V lost 7 bases to trimming and J lost 6 bases, with 16 bases between them. The CDR3, as DNA: TGTGCCAGCACTCCACAGGGTGGGCGAAACATTCAGTACTTC. Translating gives CASTPQGGRNIQYF.

This clonotype was counted many times. The chain combines TRBV11-2 with TRBJ2-7; 7 nucleotides match TRBD2. V gave up 3 bases and J gave up 3 bases; unmatched junction bases: 5. Germline V gene data show CDR1 as SGHAT and CDR2 as FQNNGV. The CDR3 is 14 amino acids. The CDR3 nucleotides are TGTGCCAGCAGCTTGGCGGGAGTAGGCTACGAGCAGTACTTC. Encoded protein: CASSLAGVGYEQYF.

V gene TRBV19 combines with J gene TRBJ1-1; 8 nucleotides align to TRBD1. The CDR3 length is 15 residues. Trimming at V came to 8 bases and at J to 1 base, leaving 9 bases not matched to a gene. Germline loops: CDR1 LNHDA, CDR2 SQIVND (reference sequence). The chain's CDR3 is CASGQTGAPNTEAFF. As DNA, the CDR3 is TGTGCCAGTGGACAGACAGGGGCGCCGAACACTGAAGCTTTCTTT.

The rearrangement uses TRBV20-1 and TRBJ2-7; TRBD1 matches at 8 bases. The CDR3 runs 13 residues. Trimming at V came to 6 bases and at J to 5 bases, leaving 9 bases not matched to a gene. In germline, CDR1 is DFQATT, CDR2 SNEGSKA (reference sequence). CDR3 nucleotide sequence: TGCAGTGCGTCTTTCGGGGGACAGGACGAGCAGTACTTC. Translation: CSASFGGQDEQYF.

The chain has TRBV2 and TRBJ2-5; no definite D call. The CDR3 sequence is 16 residues long. V lost 7 bases to trimming and J lost 2 bases, with 20 bases between them. CDR1 and CDR2 from the germline V gene are SNHLY and FYNNEI. The CDR3 spells CASNILWSNFQETQYF. The CDR3, as DNA: TGTGCCAGCAATATATTGTGGTCCAACTTTCAAGAGACCCAGTACTTC.

The sample holds many counts of this clonotype. The chain carries TRBV12-3 or TRBV12-4 and TRBJ2-5; the D call may be TRBD1 or TRBD2 (6 bases each). The CDR3 is made up of 16 amino acids. V was trimmed by 2 bases and J by 5 bases, leaving 18 bases between them. The CDR3 DNA is TGTGCCAGCAGTTTAAGGAGGGGGTTGGCCCAGGAGACCCAGTACTTC. Encoded protein: CASSLRRGLAQETQYF.

This clonotype was picked up many times. V and J are TRBV27 and TRBJ2-7; TRBD2 matches at 9 bases. J lost 2 bases, V lost 3 bases, and 8 bases had no gene match. This CDR3 has 16 amino acids. The germline CDR1 and CDR2 sequences are MNHEY and SMNVEV (reference sequence). The CDR3 sequence: CASSFLMAGGPYEQYF. The CDR3 DNA is TGTGCCAGCAGTTTTTTGATGGCGGGAGGGCCCTACGAGCAGTACTTC.

The rearrangement uses TRBV12-5 and TRBJ2-7; D is uncertain. V lost 2 bases to trimming and J lost 2 bases, with 7 bases between them. Germline CDR1 and CDR2: LGHNT and FRNRAP. The CDR3 loop spans 13 amino acids. This CDR3 is CASGLRATYEQYF. The CDR3 DNA reads TGTGCTAGTGGTTTGAGGGCCACCTACGAGCAGTACTTC.

The rearrangement links TRBV9 to TRBJ2-2; no definite D call. V was clipped by 0 bases and J by 7 bases, with 10 bases between them. Germline V lookup: CDR1 SGDLS, CDR2 YYNGEE. The length of the CDR3 is 14 residues. Here the CDR3 reads CASSVGSELGELFF. The CDR3 DNA is TGTGCCAGCAGCGTAGGGTCGGAGCTCGGGGAGCTGTTTTTT.